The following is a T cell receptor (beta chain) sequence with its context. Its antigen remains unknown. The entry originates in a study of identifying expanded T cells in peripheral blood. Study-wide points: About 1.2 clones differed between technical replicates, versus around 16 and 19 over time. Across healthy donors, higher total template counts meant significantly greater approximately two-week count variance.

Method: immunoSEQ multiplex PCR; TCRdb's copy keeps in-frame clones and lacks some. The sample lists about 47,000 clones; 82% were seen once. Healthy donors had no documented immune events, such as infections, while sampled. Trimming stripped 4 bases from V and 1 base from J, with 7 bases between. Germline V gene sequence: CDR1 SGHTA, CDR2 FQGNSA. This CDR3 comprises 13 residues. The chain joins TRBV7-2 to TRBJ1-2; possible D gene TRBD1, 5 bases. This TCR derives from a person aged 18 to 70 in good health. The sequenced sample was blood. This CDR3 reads CASSSGINYGYTF. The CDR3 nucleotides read TGTGCCAGCAGCTCAGGGATTAACTATGGCTACACCTTC.